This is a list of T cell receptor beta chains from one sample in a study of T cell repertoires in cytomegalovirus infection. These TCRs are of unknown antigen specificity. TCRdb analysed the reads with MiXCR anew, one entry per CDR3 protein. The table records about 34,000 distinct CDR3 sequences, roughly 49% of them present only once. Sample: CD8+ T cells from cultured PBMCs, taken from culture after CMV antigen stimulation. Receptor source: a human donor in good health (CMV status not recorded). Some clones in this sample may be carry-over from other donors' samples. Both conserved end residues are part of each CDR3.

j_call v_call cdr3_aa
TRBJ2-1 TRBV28 CASSPNLLAGGLREQFF
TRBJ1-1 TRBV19 CASSVSGVVTEAFF
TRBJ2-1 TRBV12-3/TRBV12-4 CASSLGGGASYNEQFF
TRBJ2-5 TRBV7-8 CASSPDLAGVQETQYF
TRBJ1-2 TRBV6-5 CASSTTGIGYGYTF
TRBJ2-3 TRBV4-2 CASSQDGRGGVLIWHTQYF
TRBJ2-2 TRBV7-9 CASSSPGLAVVANTGELFF
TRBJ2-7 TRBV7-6 CASSPAGADEQYF
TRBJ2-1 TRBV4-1 CASSQEGTGVYNEQFF
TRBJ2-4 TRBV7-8 CASSQRRAKNIQYF
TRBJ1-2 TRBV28 CASKLFEEAYGYTF
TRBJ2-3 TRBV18 CASSPTSGTDTQYF
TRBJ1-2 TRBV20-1 CSASYPGYTYGYTF
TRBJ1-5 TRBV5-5 CASSLQPSNQPQHF
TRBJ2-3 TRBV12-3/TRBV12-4 CASSPPSGRAPDTQYF
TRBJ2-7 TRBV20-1 CSARPGGRSYEQYF
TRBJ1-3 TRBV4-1 CASSREMDSHSFVSGNTIYF
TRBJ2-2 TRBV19 CASTGALSTGELFF
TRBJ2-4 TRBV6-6 CASKEAGLAKNIQYF
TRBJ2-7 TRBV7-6 CASSSDRGYEQYF
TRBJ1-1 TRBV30 CAWSAWELGEAFF
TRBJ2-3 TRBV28 CASSLFSTPKSDTQYF
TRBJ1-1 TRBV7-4 CASSLVIGPNTEAFF
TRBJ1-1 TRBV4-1 CASRRDRPMNTEAFF